This T cell receptor beta chain was recorded in a study of blood T cell repertoires in COVID-19. Study overall: Sources were T cells, B-cell-depleted T cells, or PBMCs; the material itself was cDNA or gDNA.

Using immunoSEQ multiplex PCR, the repertoire was profiled, and TCRdb retains in-frame clones only, with some absent. The profile shows 200,000 to 300,000 clones, 70% to 90% of them singletons. This CDR3 is built from 13 residues. Trimming took 4 bases from V and 8 from J, leaving 12 bases between them. Germline assignment: CDR1 SGHAT and CDR2 FQNNGV. The chain combines TRBV11-2 with TRBJ2-1; a weak D match, TRBD1 (5 bases). The receptor was isolated from a human donor in a cohort sampled during active COVID-19. The sequencing sample was made of peripheral blood. The chain's CDR3 is CASSSGQKYEQFF. The DNA for the CDR3 is TGTGCCAGCAGCTCAGGACAAAAATATGAGCAGTTCTTC.